This TCR beta chain stems from a study of blood T cells in healthy people across ages. Through a sample-barcoded 5' primer and a J-beta primer mix, a second PCR was run for about 6 to 12 cycles. A single record per CDR3 protein comes from TCRdb applying MiXCR to the 5' RACE reads. The table records roughly 1.6 million distinct CDR3 sequences, around 36% of them present only once. The CDR3 runs 13 residues. Germline CDR1 SGHTA, CDR2 FQGTGA. As for this clonotype: An end of the junction differs from the germline gene, which may be a read error.

The specimen sequenced was blood. This TCR came from a woman aged 30 to 39 in good health. The chain couples TRBV7-3 to TRBJ2-1; D perhaps matches TRBD2 (6 bases). The CDR3 sequence: CASSFSGSNGQFF. In nucleotides, the CDR3 is TGTGCCAGCAGCTTTAGCGGTTCCAATGGGCAGTTCTTC.